One and the same sample provided the 6 T cell receptor beta chains below, sequenced in a study of Japanese encephalitis immunity and Zika vaccine responses. PBMCs were CFSE-labeled and cultured for roughly 6 days with peptide pools at about 1 ug/mL each. The sort collected unfixed, live, CD56-CD19-CD16-CD3+CD4+ CFSE-low proliferating CD4 T cells. TCRdb reanalysed the 5' RACE reads using MiXCR and keeps one entry per CDR3 protein. The table includes 550 to 650 distinct CDR3 sequences, roughly 2% detected once. This material consisted of antigen-activated CD4+ T cells from blood, cultured, taken during a Zika inactivated vaccine study. These receptors came from an adult man who received an inactivated Zika virus vaccine.

This clonotype is medium-sized. The chain carries TRBV5-1 and TRBJ2-1; D not certain. The CDR3 totals 12 residues. Trimming removed 3 bases from V and 6 bases from J, with 7 bases in between. Germline V gene lookup returns CDR1 SGHRS and CDR2 YFSETQ. This chain's CDR3 is CASSSRSNEQFF. For the CDR3, the DNA is TGCGCCAGCAGCTCCAGGAGCAATGAGCAGTTCTTC. Looking up the rest from reference TRBV5-1 and TRBJ2-1 gives the full variable domain: KAGVTQTPRYLIKTRGQQVTLSCSPISGHRSVSWYQQTPGQGLQFLFEYFSETQRNKGNFPGRFSGRQFSNSRSEMNVSTLELGDSALYLCASSSRSNEQFFGPGTRLTVL.

In this sample, this clonotype is large. The V call is TRBV7-9, the J call TRBJ1-2, with no clear D. V was clipped by 3 bases and J by 5 bases, with 19 bases between them. Per the germline V gene, CDR1 is SEHNR and CDR2 is FQNEAQ (reference sequence). CDR3 size: 16 residues. The CDR3 bases are TGTGCCAGCAGCTTGGCCGCGTCTAAAGCCCTTTATGGCTACACCTTC. Residues: CASSLAASKALYGYTF.

In its sample, this clonotype is medium-sized. The chain uses TRBV5-1 and TRBJ2-1, with 8 bases that match TRBD2. Per germline, CDR1 SGHRS and CDR2 YFSETQ. The CDR3 contains 14 residues. The trim removed 4 bases at V and 7 bases at J, leaving 7 bases unmatched. This CDR3 reads CASSPGGTKNEQFF. The CDR3 bases are TGCGCCAGCAGCCCGGGGGGGACAAAAAATGAGCAGTTCTTC.

By frequency in the sample, this clonotype is medium-sized (0.01 to 0.1%). This rearrangement joins TRBV7-2 to TRBJ2-2; no firm D call. This CDR3 contains 12 residues. V shed 6 bases and J shed 0 bases, with 2 bases lying between them. Germline CDR1 SGHTA, CDR2 FQGNSA. The CDR3 sequence is CASSTNTGELFF. DNA for the CDR3: TGTGCCAGCAGTACGAACACCGGGGAGCTGTTTTTT.

This clonotype is medium-sized (0.01 to 0.1%) within its sample. The chain carries TRBV3-1 and TRBJ2-6; TRBD1 agrees at 7 bases. J lost 0 bases, V lost 2 bases, and 7 bases had no gene match. The germline V gene has CDR1 LGHDT and CDR2 YNNKEL (reference sequence). This CDR3 region has 18 residues. CDR3 DNA sequence: TGTGCCAGCAGCCAACACCCGGGACAGAGCTCTGGGGCCAACGTCCTGACTTTC. Protein: CASSQHPGQSSGANVLTF.

This clonotype has at least ten counts. This chain uses TRBV6-4 with TRBJ2-3; TRBD1 is a possible D gene (5 bases). Trimming shortened V by 4 bases and J by 0 bases, and 11 bases separated the two germline ends. Germline V gene data show CDR1 as MRHNA and CDR2 as SNTAGT. This CDR3 is built from 15 residues. CDR3 sequence (DNA): TGTGCCAGCAGTGTAGGGGCAGCTAGCACAGATACGCAGTATTTT. Protein product: CASSVGAASTDTQYF.